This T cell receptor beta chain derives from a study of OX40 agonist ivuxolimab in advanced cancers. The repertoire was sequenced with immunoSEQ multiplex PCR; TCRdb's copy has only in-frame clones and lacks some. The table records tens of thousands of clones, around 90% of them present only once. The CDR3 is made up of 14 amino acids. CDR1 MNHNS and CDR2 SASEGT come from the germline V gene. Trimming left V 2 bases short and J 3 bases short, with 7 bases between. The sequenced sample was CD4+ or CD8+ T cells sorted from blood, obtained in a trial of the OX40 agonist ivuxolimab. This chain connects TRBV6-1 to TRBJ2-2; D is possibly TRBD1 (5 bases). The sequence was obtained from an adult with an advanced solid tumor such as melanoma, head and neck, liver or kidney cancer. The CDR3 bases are TGTGCCAGCAGTGAATTGGGGCACACCGGGGAGCTGTTTTTT. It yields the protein CASSELGHTGELFF.